The 20 T cell receptor beta chains below come from one sample, sequenced in a study of blood T cell repertoires in COVID-19 (dated by TCRdb to between 2020 and 2021). The method behind the library was the immunoSEQ multiplex PCR assay. TCRdb took this table from immuneACCESS and kept in-frame rearrangements with V and J called. Such tables lack part of the clones; where checked against another copy, unresolved V genes explain under half of the gap, and the rest is unexplained. Present in this sample are more than 95,000 clones, around nine tenths of which were seen just once. 3.5% of the sample is in the top ten clones. The sample consisted of peripheral blood. The source of these receptors is a human donor in a cohort sampled during active COVID-19.

The chain has TRBV6-5 and TRBJ1-1; 7 bases map to TRBD1. The CDR3 spans 14 residues. The V and J ends lost 7 bases and 1 base, in that order; junction bases with no gene match: 6. CDR1 is MNHEY, CDR2 SVGAGI, per germline. For the CDR3, the DNA is TGTGCCAGCACACCGGGACAGCCGAACACTGAAGCTTTCTTT. This translates into CASTPGQPNTEAFF.

This chain connects TRBV4-1 to TRBJ2-5; 9 positions agree with TRBD1. CDR3 length: 15 amino acids. Germline trimming cut 6 bases from V and 2 bases from J; bases unmatched to any gene: 7. Germline loops: CDR1 MGHRA, CDR2 YSYEKL. The CDR3 region has the DNA TGCGCCAGCAGGCAACCGGGACAGGGTCAAGAGACCCAGTACTTC. Protein product: CASRQPGQGQETQYF.

The chain couples TRBV5-4 to TRBJ2-7; D might be TRBD1 (6 bases). The germline gives CDR1 SGHNT, CDR2 YYREEE (reference sequence). The V end lost 3 bases, the J end lost 3 bases, and 10 bases lay between the germline ends. This CDR3 region has 13 residues. The CDR3 coding sequence is TGTGCCAGCAGCTCCCGGGACAACTACGAGCAGTACTTC. It encodes CASSSRDNYEQYF.

The chain employs TRBV12-3 or TRBV12-4 and TRBJ1-1; the D is unclear. CDR3 length: 12 residues. V gave up 6 bases and J gave up 5 bases, with 10 bases separating them. In DNA, the CDR3 is TGTGCCAGCAGGAGGGCCCAAACTGAAGCTTTCTTT. Translated, it gives CASRRAQTEAFF.

The V call is TRBV6-5, the J call TRBJ2-2, with 9 bases matching TRBD1. Germline V gene lookup returns CDR1 MNHEY and CDR2 SVGAGI. The ends lost 8 bases at V and 5 bases at J; junction bases unmatched: 6. The CDR3 contains 14 residues. Written as DNA, the CDR3 is TGTGCCAGCCCCCGGGACAGGGAAACCGGGGAGCTGTTTTTT. Encoded protein: CASPRDRETGELFF.

This clone was seen at least ten times. The CDR3, as DNA: TGCGCCAGCAGATACAGGGACATAGCTTTAACCGGGGAGCTGTTTTTT. Translated, it gives CASRYRDIALTGELFF. The chain uses TRBV5-1 and TRBJ2-2; D is possibly TRBD1 (6 bases). This CDR3 region has 16 residues. With 5 bases removed from V and 5 bases from J, the gap between germline ends came to 19 bases. Germline assignment: CDR1 SGHRS and CDR2 YFSETQ.

A few counts support this clone. The chain combines TRBV19 with TRBJ2-7, with D possibly being TRBD1 (5 bases). The CDR3 is made up of 14 amino acids. The ends were cut back, 4 bases at V and 2 bases at J, with 12 bases in the middle. Germline CDR1 and CDR2: LNHDA and SQIVND (reference sequence). This CDR3 is CASSSDSVPYEQYF. CDR3 bases: TGTGCCAGTAGTAGCGACAGCGTACCCTACGAGCAGTACTTC.

The CDR3 DNA follows: TGTGCCAGCTCACCACCCCTTAGCGGGAGGAAGGTTACGCAGTATTTT. Its protein is CASSPPLSGRKVTQYF. The chain links TRBV18 to TRBJ2-3; 10 bases map to TRBD2. Germline V lookup: CDR1 KGHSH, CDR2 LQKENI. This CDR3 region has 16 residues. V was pared by 0 bases and J by 8 bases, with 8 bases of the junction left unmatched.

In this sample, this clone turned up once. The CDR3 nucleotides read TGCAGCGTGCTCCGACAGGGTAGTGACACCGGGGAGCTGTTTTTT. The encoded protein is CSVLRQGSDTGELFF. V usage is TRBV29-1 and J usage is TRBJ2-2; 7 positions match TRBD1. In germline, CDR1 is SQVTM, CDR2 ANQGSEA. V was pared by 6 bases and J by 3 bases, with 10 bases of the junction left unmatched. The CDR3 has 15 amino acids.

The rearrangement joins TRBV30 to TRBJ2-7; 10 positions agree with TRBD1. This CDR3 has 13 residues. Per the germline V gene, CDR1 is GTSNPN and CDR2 is SVGIG (reference sequence). With 5 bases clipped from V and 6 bases from J, the junction kept 7 bases outside the gene matches. The CDR3 DNA follows: TGTGCCTGGCGACAGGGGGCCATAGGCGAGCAGTACTTC. It specifies CAWRQGAIGEQYF.

The rearrangement links TRBV19 to TRBJ1-2; possibly TRBD1 for D (5 bases). Germline-derived CDR1 and CDR2 are LNHDA and SQIVND (reference sequence). CDR3 length: 14 residues. Trimming removed 3 bases at V and 2 bases at J, with 10 bases between. The CDR3: CASSILRGNYGYTF. CDR3 bases: TGTGCCAGTAGTATCCTTCGGGGGAACTATGGCTACACCTTC.

V is TRBV6-5 and J is TRBJ2-1; D might be TRBD2 (6 bases). In germline, CDR1 is MNHEY, CDR2 SVGAGI. The CDR3 sequence is 14 residues long. The germline V and J ends were trimmed by 4 bases and 6 bases, with 13 bases remaining between them. CDR3 DNA sequence: TGTGCCAGCAGTTCCTTTCGGGACTTCAATGAGCAGTTCTTC. It yields the protein CASSSFRDFNEQFF.

This clone showed up just a few times. The chain employs TRBV27 and TRBJ1-1; 10 nucleotides line up with TRBD1. The V gene's germline CDR1 is MNHEY and CDR2 SMNVEV (reference sequence). CDR3 size: 17 residues. V lost 6 bases, J lost 5 bases, and 15 bases stayed unmatched. The CDR3 sequence is CASSRGTGAITRTEAFF. For the CDR3, the DNA is TGTGCCAGCAGCCGCGGGACAGGGGCTATAACGAGAACTGAAGCTTTCTTT.

The gene calls are TRBV10-3 and TRBJ2-7, with 8 bases identical to TRBD1. The CDR3 contains 16 residues. CDR1 ENHRY and CDR2 SYGVKD come from the germline V gene. With V trimmed by 2 bases and J by 3 bases, 9 bases remained unmatched. The CDR3 is CAISEDFGTGGYEQYF. The CDR3 nucleotides read TGTGCCATCAGTGAGGATTTTGGAACAGGGGGCTACGAGCAGTACTTC.

This chain links TRBV7-2 with TRBJ2-5, with 11 bases fitting TRBD1. Germline CDR1 reads SGHTA; CDR2 reads FQGNSA. CDR3 length: 15 residues. V dropped 5 bases and J dropped 0; count of bases not matched to a gene: 2. CDR3 residues: CASSRDRGYQETQYF. CDR3 nucleotide sequence: TGTGCCAGCAGCCGGGACAGGGGGTACCAAGAGACCCAGTACTTC.

This chain links TRBV24-1 with TRBJ1-2; D is undetermined. V was pared by 4 bases and J by 8 bases, with 13 bases between. Germline CDR1 reads KGHDR; CDR2 reads SFDVKD. CDR3 length: 13 amino acids. The CDR3 DNA reads as TGTGCCACCAGTGACCGATCCGGAGAGGGCTACACCTTC. It codes for CATSDRSGEGYTF.

The chain links TRBV6-1 to TRBJ1-2; D is possibly TRBD1 (5 bases). Germline loops: CDR1 MNHNS, CDR2 SASEGT. The CDR3 is 15 residues long. Trimming took 2 bases from V and 4 from J, leaving 14 bases between them. The CDR3 protein is CASSEFGGVGYGYTF. Written as DNA, the CDR3 is TGTGCCAGCAGTGAATTCGGGGGGGTAGGCTATGGCTACACCTTC.

V is TRBV6-5 and J is TRBJ2-3; 8 bases map to TRBD1. This CDR3 comprises 15 residues. The junction had 9 bases not matched to a gene; V was cut back by 6 bases and J by 4 bases. Germline values: CDR1 MNHEY, CDR2 SVGAGI. CDR3 amino acids: CASRPYGQGSDTQYF. For the CDR3, the DNA is TGTGCCAGCAGACCATATGGACAGGGATCAGATACGCAGTATTTT.

In its sample, this clone was seen once. V gene TRBV6-5 combines with J gene TRBJ2-7; no reliable D call. Germline V CDR1 and CDR2: MNHEY, SVGAGI. The CDR3 consists of 11 residues. Trimming pared 6 bases from V and 5 bases from J, leaving 8 bases between. CDR3 DNA sequence: TGTGCCAGCAGATTATTAGACGAGCAGTACTTC. It codes for CASRLLDEQYF.

CDR3 sequence (DNA): TGCGCCAGCAGCTTGGTTCTTCCGGGCGGGGAGCTGTTTTTT. Protein: CASSLVLPGGELFF. This chain links TRBV5-1 with TRBJ2-2, with no clear D. Germline-derived CDR1 and CDR2 are SGHRS and YFSETQ. The CDR3 has 14 amino acids. Trimming stripped 0 bases from V and 7 bases from J, with 10 bases between. The whole variable domain, remainder taken from reference TRBV5-1 and TRBJ2-2, is KAGVTQTPRYLIKTRGQQVTLSCSPISGHRSVSWYQQTPGQGLQFLFEYFSETQRNKGNFPGRFSGRQFSNSRSEMNVSTLELGDSALYLCASSLVLPGGELFFGEGSRLTVL.